This is a list of T cell receptor beta chains from one sample in a study of T cell clonotyping in hematopoietic cell transplantation. Produced via immunoSEQ multiplex PCR; TCRdb's table is partial and in-frame only. The data show approximately 41,000 clones, approximately 95% seen once. The sample consisted of peripheral blood mononuclear cells. These receptors came from a young man in good health. Some clones in this sample may be carry-over from other donors' samples. Each CDR3 is given with its conserved first and last residue.

>TRBV7-8|TRBJ2-7
CASSLLRDRHEQYF
>TRBV29-1|TRBJ1-1
CSVEEGTLMNTEAFF
>TRBV7-8|TRBJ1-4
CASSLLRGPDEKLFF
>TRBV5-1|TRBJ2-3
CASSLRREGTDTQYF
>TRBV6-6|TRBJ2-7
CASALSSGVGYEQYF
>TRBV4-2|TRBJ2-1
CASSHRAHNEQFF
>TRBV5-1|TRBJ2-5
CASSQTGPQETQYF
>TRBV7-3|TRBJ2-1
CASSFSQGEQFF
>TRBV5-6|TRBJ1-2
CASSLARGYGYTF
>TRBV2|TRBJ2-7
CASKADMGEQYF
>TRBV5-1|TRBJ2-7
CASSLERGGSEQYF
>TRBV5-6|TRBJ1-1
CASSLPILSTEAFF
>TRBV12-1|TRBJ1-2
CASSFIPPLPGQENLYGYTF
>TRBV28|TRBJ1-3
CASSLSSGNTIYF
>TRBV11-2|TRBJ1-1
CASSLGWGPTEAFF
>TRBV4-3|TRBJ1-1
CASSQEGYPANTEAFF
>TRBV2|TRBJ2-7
CATTKTGLSSYEQYF
>TRBV28|TRBJ2-1
CASTPPIGARSYNEQFF
>TRBV19|TRBJ2-7
CASSKTGTSGSSYEQYF
>TRBV11-2|TRBJ2-3
CATLERGGITDTQYF
>TRBV27|TRBJ1-1
CASSLSAGGIVEAFF
>TRBV20-1|TRBJ2-7
CSARDVRDQYF
>TRBV5-1|TRBJ1-4
CASSFGGSNEKLFF
>TRBV10-3|TRBJ1-2
CAISESTGPGYTF
>TRBV30|TRBJ1-1
CAWYLNTEAFF
>TRBV19|TRBJ1-2
CASSSWQGTNYGYTF
>TRBV14|TRBJ1-4
CASSKDRGNEKLFF
>TRBV5-6|TRBJ1-3
CASLKLSGNTIYF
>TRBV5-1|TRBJ2-3
CASSSGTSGGAGKYF
>TRBV29-1|TRBJ2-1
CSVEGFPLAATSYNEQFF
>TRBV5-1|TRBJ2-7
CASSFNRDRIPYEQYF
>TRBV11-2|TRBJ1-2
CASSLAGASNYGYTF
>TRBV9|TRBJ2-5
CASSVGTSKETQYF
>TRBV7-8|TRBJ1-5
CASSLGADQPQHF
>TRBV7-9|TRBJ1-1
CASSLSIEAFF
>TRBV19|TRBJ2-6
CASSIGVALTGANVLTF
>TRBV5-1|TRBJ1-1
CASSLRGQGRNTEAFF
>TRBV9|TRBJ2-7
CASSVGASATYEQYF
>TRBV14|TRBJ1-1
CASSHGQGITEAFF
>TRBV6-6|TRBJ2-1
CASSDPWGGANEQFF